This TCR beta chain stems from a study of T cell responses to AZD1222 COVID-19 vaccine. The data were produced by immunoSEQ multiplex PCR, yet TCRdb's version contains in-frame clones alone and is incomplete. The sample shows about 110,000 clones, roughly 86% of them seen only once. Between the trimmed V and J ends, which lost 3 bases and 4 bases, there was a span of 9 bases. This CDR3 comprises 13 residues. The germline CDR1 and CDR2 sequences are LNHDA and SQIVND (reference sequence). The clonotype originates from an adult in good health. The specimen was peripheral blood, collected on day 0 of AZD1222 vaccination. The rearrangement links TRBV19 to TRBJ1-2; D unresolved. In DNA, the CDR3 is TGTGCCAGTAGTATCGGCCAGTCCTATGGCTACACCTTC. Its translation is CASSIGQSYGYTF.